The clone carrying this T cell receptor (beta chain) is a singleton in its sample. The antigen remains unidentified. The table came from immunoSEQ multiplex PCR; TCRdb's copy has only in-frame clones and leaves some out. The profile shows 90,000 to 95,000 clones, around 90% of them singletons. The data derive from a study of identifying expanded T cells in peripheral blood. V was pared by 3 bases and J by 7 bases, with 6 bases of the junction left unmatched. Germline V CDR1 and CDR2: SGHNT, YYREEE (reference sequence). This CDR3 region has 14 residues. During the collection period, no donor immune events like infections were recorded. Study results and caveats: Over around two and four weeks, about 17 and 20 clones changed, versus more than 1 between replicates. Variance in clone template counts between approximately two-week samples significantly increased with total template count across all healthy donors.

This TCR was sampled from a person aged 18-69 years in good health. Sequencing used blood. The rearrangement joins TRBV5-4 to TRBJ2-3, with 9 nucleotides matching TRBD2. CDR3 amino acids: CASSSGTSRNTQYF. The CDR3 nucleotides read TGTGCCAGCAGCTCCGGGACTAGCCGCAATACGCAGTATTTT.